The next 23 T cell receptor beta chains were all read from a single sample in a study of beta chain features in type 1 diabetes. Expressed TCRB transcripts were sequenced because the isolated RNA had all been reverse transcribed beforehand. TCRdb's table, derived via immunoSEQ multiplex PCR, lists solely in-frame clones and lacks some. The sample includes roughly 250,000 clones, over 9.5% seen only once; the top ten take 0.03% to 0.04%. Source material: naive CD4+ T cells from blood. Every receptor here comes from a woman younger than 35 in good health.

The J gene is TRBJ1-6, the V gene TRBV9; TRBD1 is a possible D gene (5 bases). This CDR3 comprises 15 residues. The V end lost 0 bases, the J end lost 7 bases, and 11 bases lay between the germline ends. Germline V CDR1 and CDR2: SGDLS, YYNGEE. CDR3 sequence: CASSVAQGWNSPLHF. The CDR3 DNA reads as TGTGCCAGCAGCGTAGCCCAGGGATGGAATTCACCCCTCCACTTT.

This chain joins TRBV30 and TRBJ1-1, with D possibly being TRBD1 (6 bases). CDR1 and CDR2 (germline): GTSNPN, SVGIG (reference sequence). This CDR3 has 14 residues. The V end was cut by 4 bases, the J end by 3 bases, with 15 bases between. CDR3 sequence reads: CAWTLKAGDTEAFF. CDR3 DNA sequence: TGTGCCTGGACCCTTAAGGCAGGGGACACTGAAGCTTTCTTT.

The gene calls are TRBV6-1 and TRBJ1-6; possibly TRBD1 for D (5 bases). The V end was cut by 3 bases, the J end by 5 bases, with 8 bases between. The germline V gene encodes CDR1 MNHNS and CDR2 SASEGT. The CDR3 consists of 14 residues. The CDR3 DNA follows: TGTGCCAGCAGTGAGGGGCTCAATAATTCACCCCTCCACTTT. Translating gives CASSEGLNNSPLHF.

The chain uses TRBV15 and TRBJ2-1; the match to TRBD1 covers 10 bases. J was trimmed by 2 bases and V by 4 bases; bases with no gene match: 2. The CDR3 totals 15 residues. CDR1 and CDR2 (germline): LNHNV, YYDKDF (reference sequence). The DNA of the CDR3 is TGTGCCACCAGCATGGACAGGGGGACCTACAATGAGCAGTTCTTC. Translating gives CATSMDRGTYNEQFF.

The chain employs TRBV7-9 and TRBJ2-5; 7 bases line up with TRBD2. The last part of the DNA fits TRBJ2-7 better; the J call may be wrong. Germline CDR1 SEHNR, CDR2 FQNEAQ (reference sequence). This CDR3 region has 13 residues. The CDR3 protein is CASSFGLGLEQYF. CDR3 nucleotides: TGTGCCAGCAGCTTCGGACTAGGTCTCGAGCAGTACTTC.

This clone was recorded a few times. The genes are TRBV28 and TRBJ2-3; the match to TRBD1 covers 10 bases. V was pared by 4 bases and J by 2 bases, with 6 bases of the junction left unmatched. CDR3 length: 16 amino acids. Germline lookup yields CDR1 MDHEN and CDR2 SYDVKM. As DNA, the CDR3 is TGTGCCAGCAGTTCGACGACAGGGGGCCTCACAGATACGCAGTATTTT. Its translation: CASSSTTGGLTDTQYF.

This clone was detected a few times. The same CDR3 can be traced to other DNA sequences in this sample. The chain links TRBV5-1 to TRBJ2-1, with TRBD1 matching over 8 bases. CDR1 and CDR2 (germline): SGHRS, YFSETQ. V lost 4 bases to trimming and J lost 1 base; unmatched junction nucleotides: 4. The CDR3 loop spans 15 amino acids. In DNA, the CDR3 is TGCGCCAGCAGCACCGGACAGGGATCCTACAATGAGCAGTTCTTC. It codes for CASSTGQGSYNEQFF.

This rearrangement joins TRBV18 to TRBJ1-2; TRBD1 matches 9 bases. This CDR3 is 12 amino acids long. Per the germline V gene, CDR1 is KGHSH and CDR2 is LQKENI. The ends lost 10 bases at V and 9 bases at J; junction bases unmatched: 9. Written as DNA, the CDR3 is TGTGCCACCGCGGCGGACAGGGGAAGCTACACCTTC. It codes for CATAADRGSYTF.

The sample holds a few counts of this clone. The chain carries TRBV6-1 and TRBJ1-5; D is unclear. CDR1 and CDR2 from the germline V gene are MNHNS and SASEGT. The CDR3 covers 11 residues. V was shortened by 7 bases and J by 15 bases, with 16 bases between the two germline ends. The CDR3 coding sequence is TGTGCCAGCACTGACTTCGGGTCTCGGCATTTT. The encoded protein is CASTDFGSRHF.

The table lists this clone with a few counts. V usage is TRBV6-5 and J usage is TRBJ1-4, with D possibly being TRBD1 (6 bases). The germline gives CDR1 MNHEY, CDR2 SVGAGI. The CDR3 has 16 residues. V was shortened by 2 bases and J by 3 bases, with 13 bases between the two germline ends. CDR3 region: CASSYGRRQANEKLFF. The DNA of the CDR3 is TGTGCCAGCAGTTACGGGAGACGACAGGCTAATGAAAAACTGTTTTTT.

In regard to this clone: The junction does not match germline at one end; this may be a read error. V is TRBV5-4 and J is TRBJ1-1; 7 nucleotides match TRBD1. In germline, CDR1 is SGHNT, CDR2 YYREEE (reference sequence). The CDR3 runs to 13 residues. CDR3 loop: CAGSSGQAPEAFF. CDR3 DNA sequence: TGTGCCGGCAGCTCAGGACAGGCCCCTGAAGCTTTCTTT.

The V gene is TRBV7-9, the J gene TRBJ2-1, with D perhaps TRBD2 (5 bases). This CDR3 has 15 amino acids. Germline V lookup: CDR1 SEHNR, CDR2 FQNEAQ (reference sequence). Trimming pared 2 bases from V and 5 bases from J, leaving 13 bases between. CDR3 in DNA: TGTGCCAGCAGCTTAAGCCGGGCGGGCCACAATGAGCAGTTCTTC. This sequence encodes CASSLSRAGHNEQFF. The variable domain in full, with the rest retrieved from reference TRBV7-9 and TRBJ2-1, is DTGVSQNPRHKITKRGQNVTFRCDPISEHNRLYWYRQTLGQGPEFLTYFQNEAQLEKSRLLSDRFSAERPKGSFSTLEIQRTEQGDSAMYLCASSLSRAGHNEQFFGPGTRLTVL.

The chain joins TRBV5-1 to TRBJ2-3; 8 bases map to TRBD1. J was trimmed by 6 bases and V by 3 bases; bases with no gene match: 6. This CDR3 is 14 amino acids long. The germline gives CDR1 SGHRS, CDR2 YFSETQ. In DNA form, the CDR3 reads TGCGCCAGCAGCTCCAGACAGGGGAAGGATACGCAGTATTTT. This encodes CASSSRQGKDTQYF.

The V and J genes are TRBV2 and TRBJ2-7; D is possibly TRBD1 (6 bases). V dropped 10 bases and J dropped 4 bases, with 20 bases sitting between them. Germline V gene sequence: CDR1 SNHLY, CDR2 FYNNEI. The CDR3 covers 14 residues. This chain's CDR3 is CATLKGQRMYEQYF. The CDR3 DNA reads TGTGCCACCCTAAAGGGACAAAGGATGTACGAGCAGTACTTC.

The V and J genes are TRBV28 and TRBJ1-5, with D perhaps matching TRBD1 (6 bases). Trimming stripped 5 bases from V and 7 bases from J, with 12 bases between. Germline V gene sequence: CDR1 MDHEN, CDR2 SYDVKM. The length of the CDR3 is 13 residues. The CDR3: CASSRPRGQPQHF. CDR3 in DNA: TGTGCCAGCAGTCGCCCCAGGGGACAGCCCCAGCATTTT.

This clone was detected only a few times. The V and J genes are TRBV6-5 and TRBJ2-3; 12 nucleotides agree with TRBD2. This CDR3 is built from 15 residues. Losses at the gene ends were 5 bases for V and 4 bases for J; bases not matched to a gene: 4. CDR1 and CDR2 from the germline V gene are MNHEY and SVGAGI. The DNA for the CDR3 is TGTGCCAGCAGTCTCAGACTAGCGGGGGCAGATACGCAGTATTTT. Its protein is CASSLRLAGADTQYF.

This chain joins TRBV5-1 and TRBJ2-7, with 14 bases fitting TRBD2. The CDR3 spans 17 residues. CDR1 is SGHRS, CDR2 YFSETQ, per germline. The J segment lost 0 bases and the V segment lost 4 bases, leaving 6 bases of the junction unmatched. The CDR3 DNA is TGCGCCAGCAGCCTGGGACTAGCGGGGGACCTCTCCTACGAGCAGTACTTC. Translated: CASSLGLAGDLSYEQYF.

The genes are TRBV13 and TRBJ1-6; D perhaps matches TRBD1 (5 bases). This CDR3 has 12 residues. Between the trimmed V and J ends, which lost 5 bases and 9 bases, there was a span of 8 bases. CDR1 PRHDT and CDR2 FYEKMQ come from the germline V gene (reference sequence). Here the CDR3 DNA reads TGTGCCAGCAGCCCGCAGGGTTCACCCCTCCACTTT. Its translation: CASSPQGSPLHF.

The chain is built from TRBV5-1 and TRBJ1-4; 10 bases are shared with TRBD1. Trimming took 4 bases from V and 8 from J; bases not matched to a gene: 8. This CDR3 is 15 amino acids long. The germline V gene has CDR1 SGHRS and CDR2 YFSETQ. The CDR3: CASSIVGTGDEKLFF. DNA of the CDR3: TGCGCCAGCAGCATTGTGGGGACAGGGGACGAAAAACTGTTTTTT.

There are a few counts of this clone. This chain connects TRBV19 to TRBJ1-1, with D possibly matching TRBD1 (5 bases). From germline, CDR1 is LNHDA and CDR2 SQIVND (reference sequence). The CDR3 runs 13 residues. V was trimmed by 6 bases and J by 1 base, leaving 9 bases between them. The CDR3 loop is CASRQQGNTEAFF. The CDR3 DNA reads as TGTGCCAGTAGGCAGCAGGGGAACACTGAAGCTTTCTTT. The full variable domain, completed using reference TRBV19 and TRBJ1-1, is DGGITQSPKYLFRKEGQNVTLSCEQNLNHDAMYWYRQDPGQGLRLIYYSQIVNDFQKGDIAEGYSVSREKKESFPLTVTSAQKNPTAFYLCASRQQGNTEAFFGQGTRLTVV.

This clone occurred a few times. V usage is TRBV30 and J usage is TRBJ2-7; 9 bases map to TRBD2. Trimming removed 4 bases from V and 7 bases from J; junction bases left unmatched: 8. Germline V gives CDR1 GTSNPN, CDR2 SVGIG (reference sequence). This CDR3 comprises 13 residues. CDR3 region: CAWKGSGSGEQYF. CDR3 nucleotides: TGTGCCTGGAAAGGTAGCGGGAGTGGAGAGCAGTACTTC.

V usage is TRBV12-5 and J usage is TRBJ2-3; 9 nucleotides align to TRBD1. This CDR3 has 13 amino acids. The germline gives CDR1 LGHNT, CDR2 FRNRAP. V dropped 6 bases and J dropped 5; count of bases not matched to a gene: 3. The CDR3 coding sequence is TGTGCTAGTGGACAGGGGGCCGGAGATACGCAGTATTTT. It is translated as CASGQGAGDTQYF.

This clone was detected a few times. The rearrangement uses TRBV30 and TRBJ1-4; 8 bases are a match to TRBD1. The CDR3 totals 14 residues. Germline V gene data show CDR1 as GTSNPN and CDR2 as SVGIG (reference sequence). Losses at the gene ends were 8 bases for V and 11 bases for J; bases not matched to a gene: 16. The CDR3 sequence: CALADRDRLMKLFF. CDR3 sequence (DNA): TGTGCCCTGGCGGACAGGGACAGACTAATGAAACTGTTTTTT.